Shown below are 12 T cell receptor beta chains from a single sample sequenced in a study of cytomegalovirus exposure and HLA in healthy donors. The PCR contained 60 Vbeta and 13 Jbeta primers. Repertoires were generated with immunoSEQ multiplex PCR, while TCRdb's copy carries only in-frame clones and drops some. The table records tens of thousands of clones, more than 65% of them present only once. Sequencing was carried out using PBMCs. The source is a male donor in good health and CMV-seropositive.

The V and J genes are TRBV5-1 and TRBJ2-7; 8 nucleotides align to TRBD1. The length of the CDR3 is 15 residues. The V gene's germline CDR1 is SGHRS and CDR2 YFSETQ. J lost 4 bases, V lost 3 bases, and 9 bases had no gene match. CDR3 sequence: CASSWDTTGAYEQYF. The CDR3 bases are TGCGCCAGCAGCTGGGATACGACAGGGGCTTACGAGCAGTACTTC.

The V and J genes are TRBV7-9 and TRBJ2-7; D is perhaps TRBD1 (6 bases). Germline CDR1 SEHNR, CDR2 FQNEAQ (reference sequence). V was pared by 5 bases and J by 6 bases, with 17 bases between. There are 14 residues in the CDR3. CDR3 residues: CASSRQGSQREQYF. CDR3 DNA: TGTGCCAGCAGCCGCCAGGGGTCTCAGCGCGAGCAGTACTTC.

This rearrangement joins TRBV7-9 to TRBJ2-2, with a tentative D call TRBD1 (7 bases). Germline CDR1 SEHNR, CDR2 FQNEAQ (reference sequence). V was cut by 5 bases and J by 7 bases, with 20 bases left in between. The CDR3 length is 16 residues. The CDR3 sequence: CASSPPTGRRNGELFF. CDR3 sequence (DNA): TGTGCCAGCAGCCCTCCGACAGGGAGGAGGAACGGGGAGCTGTTTTTT. Supplemented by reference TRBV7-9 and TRBJ2-2, the full variable domain reads DTGVSQNPRHKITKRGQNVTFRCDPISEHNRLYWYRQTLGQGPEFLTYFQNEAQLEKSRLLSDRFSAERPKGSFSTLEIQRTEQGDSAMYLCASSPPTGRRNGELFFGEGSRLTVL.

The V call is TRBV10-3, the J call TRBJ2-1; the match to TRBD1 covers 8 bases. From germline, CDR1 is ENHRY and CDR2 SYGVKD. CDR3 length equals 15 residues. Trimming removed 4 bases from V and 4 bases from J; junction bases left unmatched: 6. The CDR3, as DNA: TGTGCCATCAGTGGAGGGACAGGTTATTACAATGAGCAGTTCTTC. Translated, it gives CAISGGTGYYNEQFF.

The V call is TRBV4-1, the J call TRBJ1-3; D is perhaps TRBD1 (6 bases). This CDR3 comprises 14 residues. Germline V lookup: CDR1 MGHRA, CDR2 YSYEKL. V was cut by 4 bases and J by 3 bases, with 10 bases left in between. CDR3 sequence: CASSLGQSGNTIYF. In DNA, the CDR3 is TGCGCCAGCAGCCTCGGACAGAGTGGAAACACCATATATTTT.

The rearrangement links TRBV6-4 to TRBJ2-4; a weak D match, TRBD1 (5 bases). CDR1 and CDR2 (germline): MRHNA, SNTAGT. This CDR3 spans 15 amino acids. The V end was cut by 3 bases, the J end by 1 base, with 10 bases between. The CDR3 sequence is CASSEGVGAKNIQYF. The CDR3 DNA reads TGTGCCAGCAGTGAAGGGGTAGGGGCCAAAAACATTCAGTACTTC.

The chain couples TRBV29-1 to TRBJ1-5; 8 nucleotides align to TRBD1. Unmatched junction bases numbered 5, after V lost 4 bases and J lost 6 bases. This CDR3 has 13 amino acids. Germline CDR1 reads SQVTM; CDR2 reads ANQGSEA. The CDR3: CSVGQGLGQPQHF. CDR3 DNA: TGCAGCGTTGGACAGGGGCTCGGTCAGCCCCAGCATTTT.

This chain joins TRBV5-6 and TRBJ2-7; TRBD1 aligns across 8 bases. The CDR3 loop spans 16 amino acids. Trimming took 0 bases from V and 9 from J; bases not matched to a gene: 14. Germline CDR1 SGHDT, CDR2 YYEEEE. The CDR3 reads CASSLGFGTGPFVQYF. The CDR3 region has the DNA TGTGCCAGCAGCTTGGGTTTTGGGACAGGTCCTTTTGTGCAGTACTTC.

The genes are TRBV15 and TRBJ2-5, with TRBD1 matching 10 bases. V lost 5 bases to trimming and J lost 4 bases; unmatched junction nucleotides: 7. The germline V gene has CDR1 LNHNV and CDR2 YYDKDF (reference sequence). This CDR3 is built from 15 residues. CDR3: CATSARQGASETQYF. CDR3 coding DNA: TGTGCCACCAGCGCGCGACAGGGGGCTTCAGAGACCCAGTACTTC.

The chain links TRBV5-1 to TRBJ2-2; D is unresolved. Between the trimmed V and J ends, which lost 4 bases and 3 bases, there was a span of 16 bases. The CDR3 covers 16 residues. From germline, CDR1 is SGHRS and CDR2 YFSETQ. This CDR3 reads CASSPTRPTDTGELFF. DNA for the CDR3: TGCGCCAGCAGCCCTACCAGGCCAACCGACACCGGGGAGCTGTTTTTT.

The chain links TRBV19 to TRBJ1-1; D ambiguous. Trimming left V 6 bases short and J 1 base short, with 12 bases between. Germline V gene lookup returns CDR1 LNHDA and CDR2 SQIVND (reference sequence). CDR3 length: 14 residues. Here the CDR3 DNA reads TGTGCCAGTAGAAAAATAGATAGGAACACTGAAGCTTTCTTT. Translation gives CASRKIDRNTEAFF.

The chain recombines TRBV2 with TRBJ2-7, with 7 bases lining up with TRBD1. CDR1 is SNHLY and CDR2 is FYNNEI in the germline V gene. The CDR3 loop spans 17 amino acids. Unmatched junction bases numbered 20, after V lost 6 bases and J lost 6 bases. The CDR3 region has the DNA TGTGCCAGCAGAGCGACTTTCATAGACAGGGCAGGGAGCGAGCAGTACTTC. Protein: CASRATFIDRAGSEQYF.